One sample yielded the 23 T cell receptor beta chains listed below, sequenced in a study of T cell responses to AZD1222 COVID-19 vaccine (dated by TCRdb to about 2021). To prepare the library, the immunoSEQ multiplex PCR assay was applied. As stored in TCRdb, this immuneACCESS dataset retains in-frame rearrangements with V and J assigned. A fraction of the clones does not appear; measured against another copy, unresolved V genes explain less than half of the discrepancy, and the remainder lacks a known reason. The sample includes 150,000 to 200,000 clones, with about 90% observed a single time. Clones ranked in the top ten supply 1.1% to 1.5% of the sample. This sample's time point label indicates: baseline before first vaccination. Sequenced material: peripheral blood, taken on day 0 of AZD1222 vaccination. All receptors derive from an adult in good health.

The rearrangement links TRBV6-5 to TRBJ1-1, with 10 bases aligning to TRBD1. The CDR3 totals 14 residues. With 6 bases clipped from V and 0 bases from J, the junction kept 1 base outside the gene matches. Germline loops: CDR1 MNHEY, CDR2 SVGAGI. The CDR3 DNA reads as TGTGCCAGCAGAGGACAGGGGGTGAACACTGAAGCTTTCTTT. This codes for CASRGQGVNTEAFF.

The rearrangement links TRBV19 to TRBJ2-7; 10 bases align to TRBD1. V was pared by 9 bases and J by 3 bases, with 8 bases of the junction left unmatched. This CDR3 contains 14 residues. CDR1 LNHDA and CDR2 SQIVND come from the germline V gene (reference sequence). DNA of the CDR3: TGTGCCAGCTCGGAGGGGACAGGGGTCTACGAGCAGTACTTC. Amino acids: CASSEGTGVYEQYF.

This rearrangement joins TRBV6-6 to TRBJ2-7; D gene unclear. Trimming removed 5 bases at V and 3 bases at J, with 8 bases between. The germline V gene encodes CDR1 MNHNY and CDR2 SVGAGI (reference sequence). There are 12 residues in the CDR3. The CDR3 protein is CASSRTDYEQYF. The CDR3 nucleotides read TGTGCCAGCAGTCGGACGGACTACGAGCAGTACTTC.

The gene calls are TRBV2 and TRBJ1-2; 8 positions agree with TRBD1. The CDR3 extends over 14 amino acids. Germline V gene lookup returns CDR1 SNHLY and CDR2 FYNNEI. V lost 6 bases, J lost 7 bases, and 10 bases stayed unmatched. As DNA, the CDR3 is TGTGCCAGCAGCTCGCTCGACAGGGGCGGTGGCTACACCTTC. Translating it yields CASSSLDRGGGYTF.

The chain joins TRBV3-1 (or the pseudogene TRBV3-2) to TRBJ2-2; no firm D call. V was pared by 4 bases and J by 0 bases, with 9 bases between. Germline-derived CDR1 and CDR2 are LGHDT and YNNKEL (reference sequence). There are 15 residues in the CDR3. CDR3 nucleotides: TGTGCCAGCAGCCTGGACGGTGCGAACACCGGGGAGCTGTTTTTT. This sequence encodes CASSLDGANTGELFF.

For the CDR3, the DNA is TGTGCCAGCACCCCGGACAGTTACAATGAGCAGTTCTTC. The encoded protein is CASTPDSYNEQFF. The chain employs TRBV2 and TRBJ2-1, with D perhaps matching TRBD1 (6 bases). The V gene's germline CDR1 is SNHLY and CDR2 FYNNEI. The CDR3 consists of 13 residues. Trimming cost V 7 bases and J 4 bases, with 11 bases left between them.

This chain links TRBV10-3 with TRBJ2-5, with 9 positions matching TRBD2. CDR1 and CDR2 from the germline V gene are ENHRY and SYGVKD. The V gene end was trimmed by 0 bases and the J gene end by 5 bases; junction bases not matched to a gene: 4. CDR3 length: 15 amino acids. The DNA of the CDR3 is TGTGCCATCAGTGAGTCGCTAGCGGGAAGGGAGACCCAGTACTTC. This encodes CAISESLAGRETQYF.

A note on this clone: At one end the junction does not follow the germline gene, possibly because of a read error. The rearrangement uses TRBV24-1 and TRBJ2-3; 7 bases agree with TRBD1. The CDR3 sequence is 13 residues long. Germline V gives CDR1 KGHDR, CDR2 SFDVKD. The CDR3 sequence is CATGDRGTDTQYF. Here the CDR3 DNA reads TGTGCCACCGGTGACAGGGGCACAGATACGCAGTATTTT.

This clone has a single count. CDR3 in amino acids: CASSPGWGEAQAFF. In nucleotides, the CDR3 is TGTGCCAGCAGCCCAGGGTGGGGGGAAGCTCAAGCTTTCTTT. The V call is TRBV3-1 (or the pseudogene TRBV3-2), the J call TRBJ1-1; D is perhaps TRBD1 (5 bases). V lost 4 bases to trimming and J lost 9 bases, with 18 bases between them. This CDR3 has 14 amino acids. CDR1 is LGHDT and CDR2 is YNNKEL in the germline V gene (reference sequence).

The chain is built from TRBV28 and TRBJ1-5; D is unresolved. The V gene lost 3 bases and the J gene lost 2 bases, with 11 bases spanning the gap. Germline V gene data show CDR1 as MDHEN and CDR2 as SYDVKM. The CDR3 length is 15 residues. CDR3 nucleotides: TGTGCCAGCAGTTTCATTGGGATGGGCAATCAGCCCCAGCATTTT. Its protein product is CASSFIGMGNQPQHF. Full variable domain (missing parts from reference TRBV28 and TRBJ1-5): DVKVTQSSRYLVKRTGEKVFLECVQDMDHENMFWYRQDPGLGLRLIYFSYDVKMKEKGDIPEGYSVSREKKERFSLILESASTNQTSMYLCASSFIGMGNQPQHFGDGTRLSIL.

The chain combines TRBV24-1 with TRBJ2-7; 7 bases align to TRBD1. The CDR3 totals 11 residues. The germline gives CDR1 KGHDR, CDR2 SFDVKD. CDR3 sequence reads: CLRDRDYEQYF. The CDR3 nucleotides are TGTCTCCGGGACAGAGACTACGAGCAGTACTTC.

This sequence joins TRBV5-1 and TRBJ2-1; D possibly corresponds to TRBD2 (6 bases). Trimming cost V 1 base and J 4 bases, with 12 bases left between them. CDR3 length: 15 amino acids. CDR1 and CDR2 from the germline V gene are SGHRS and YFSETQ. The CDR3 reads CASSLWVAVYNEQFF. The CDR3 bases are TGCGCCAGCAGCTTGTGGGTAGCGGTATACAATGAGCAGTTCTTC.

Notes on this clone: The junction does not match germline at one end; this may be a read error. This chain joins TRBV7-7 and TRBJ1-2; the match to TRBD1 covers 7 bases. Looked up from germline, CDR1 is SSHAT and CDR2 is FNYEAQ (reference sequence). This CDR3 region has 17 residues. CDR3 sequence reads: CASSSFLLLDRDYGYTF. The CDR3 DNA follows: TGTGCTAGCAGCTCATTTCTTCTCCTCGACAGGGACTATGGCTACACCTTC.

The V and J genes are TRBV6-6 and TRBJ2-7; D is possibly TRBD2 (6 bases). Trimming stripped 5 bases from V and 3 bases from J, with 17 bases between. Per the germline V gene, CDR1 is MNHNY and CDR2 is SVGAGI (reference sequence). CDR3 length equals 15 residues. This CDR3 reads CASSPLGTQVYEQYF. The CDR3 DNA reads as TGTGCCAGCAGTCCCCTTGGGACTCAAGTCTACGAGCAGTACTTC.

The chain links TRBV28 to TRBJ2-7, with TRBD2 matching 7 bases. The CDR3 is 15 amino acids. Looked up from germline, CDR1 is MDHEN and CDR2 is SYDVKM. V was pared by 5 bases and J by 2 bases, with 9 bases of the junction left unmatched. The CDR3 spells CASSPWGGAPYEQYF. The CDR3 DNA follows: TGTGCCAGCAGTCCCTGGGGAGGGGCCCCCTACGAGCAGTACTTC.

The CDR3 DNA reads as TGTGCCAGCAGTCCCAGGGAACGAGATGGCTACACCTTC. Its protein product is CASSPRERDGYTF. The V and J genes are TRBV3-1 (or the pseudogene TRBV3-2) and TRBJ1-2; D may be TRBD1 (5 bases). The germline V gene has CDR1 LGHDT and CDR2 YNNKEL (reference sequence). With 6 bases removed from V and 6 bases from J, the gap between germline ends came to 14 bases. The CDR3 is 13 residues long.

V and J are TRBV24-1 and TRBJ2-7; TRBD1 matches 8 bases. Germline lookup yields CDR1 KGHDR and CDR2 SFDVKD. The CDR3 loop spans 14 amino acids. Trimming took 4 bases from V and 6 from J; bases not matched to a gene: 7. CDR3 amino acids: CATSEAGGPGEQYF. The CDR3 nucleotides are TGTGCCACCAGTGAAGCAGGGGGCCCGGGCGAGCAGTACTTC.

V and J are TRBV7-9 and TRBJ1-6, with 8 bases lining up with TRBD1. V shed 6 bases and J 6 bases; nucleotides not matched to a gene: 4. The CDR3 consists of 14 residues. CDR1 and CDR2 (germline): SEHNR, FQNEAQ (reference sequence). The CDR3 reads CASSSDRVNSPLHF. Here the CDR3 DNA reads TGTGCCAGCAGTTCGGACAGGGTTAATTCACCCCTCCACTTT.

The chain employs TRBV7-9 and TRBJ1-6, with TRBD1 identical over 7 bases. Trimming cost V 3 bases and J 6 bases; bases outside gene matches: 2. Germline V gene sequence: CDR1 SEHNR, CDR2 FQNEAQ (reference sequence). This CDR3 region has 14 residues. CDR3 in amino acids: CASSFGTVNSPLHF. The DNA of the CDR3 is TGTGCCAGCAGCTTTGGGACAGTTAATTCACCCCTCCACTTT.

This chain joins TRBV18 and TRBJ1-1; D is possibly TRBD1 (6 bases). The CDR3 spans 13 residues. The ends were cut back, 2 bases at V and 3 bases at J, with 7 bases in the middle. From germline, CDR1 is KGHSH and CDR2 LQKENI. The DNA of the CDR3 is TGTGCCAGCTCACCATACAGGGACACTGAAGCTTTCTTT. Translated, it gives CASSPYRDTEAFF.

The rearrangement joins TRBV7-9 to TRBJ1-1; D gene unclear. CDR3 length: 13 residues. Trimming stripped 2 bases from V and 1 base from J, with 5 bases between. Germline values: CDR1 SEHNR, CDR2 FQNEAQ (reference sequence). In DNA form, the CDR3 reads TGTGCCAGCAGCTTACACCAGAACACTGAAGCTTTCTTT. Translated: CASSLHQNTEAFF.

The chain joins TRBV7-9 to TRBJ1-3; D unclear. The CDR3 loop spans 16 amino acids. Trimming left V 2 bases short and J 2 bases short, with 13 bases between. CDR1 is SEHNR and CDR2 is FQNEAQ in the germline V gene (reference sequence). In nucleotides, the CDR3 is TGTGCCAGCAGCTTAATCTCTGGAACTACTGGAAACACCATATATTTT. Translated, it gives CASSLISGTTGNTIYF.

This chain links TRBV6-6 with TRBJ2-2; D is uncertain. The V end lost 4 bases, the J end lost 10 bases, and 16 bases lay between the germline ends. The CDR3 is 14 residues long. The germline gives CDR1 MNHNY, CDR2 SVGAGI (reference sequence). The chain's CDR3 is CASSLLNRDSELFF. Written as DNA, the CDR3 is TGTGCCAGCAGTTTACTCAATAGGGATTCGGAGCTGTTTTTT.